The rows below give T cell receptor beta chains drawn from one sample of a study of beta chain features in type 1 diabetes. Clones were read by immunoSEQ multiplex PCR, and TCRdb kept only the in-frame ones, dropping some. The sample lists 350,000 to 450,000 clones; approximately 15% were seen once. The sample comprised naive CD4+ T cells from blood. The receptors stem from a man in his thirties or forties in good health. Both conserved end residues are part of each CDR3. A D gene is named only where the DNA matches it firmly. Expanded clones are given a class, and other clones once, few, many or no size at all.

j_gene,v_gene,abundance,d_gene,CDR3nt,CDR3aa
TRBJ1-3,TRBV20-1,few,-,TGCAGTGCGGTGGCAGGAAACACCATATATTTT,CSAVAGNTIYF
TRBJ1-1,TRBV29-1,many,-,TGCAGCGTTCCGGGGTCCGTGAACACTGAAGCTTTCTTT,CSVPGSVNTEAFF
TRBJ2-5,TRBV7-2,-,TRBD2,TGTGCCAGCAGCCGGGGACTAGCGGGGAGAACCCGAGAGACCCAGTACTTC,CASSRGLAGRTRETQYF
TRBJ2-3,TRBV6-1,few,-,TGTGCCAGCAGTGAAAGGGCAAGCACAGATACGCAGTATTTT,CASSERASTDTQYF
TRBJ2-1,TRBV14,many,-,TGTGCCAGCACCTCTTGGGAGTCCGGTGAGCAGTTCTTC,CASTSWESGEQFF
TRBJ2-5,TRBV2,few,-,TGTGCCAGCACCATGGGGGTCGAAGAGACCCAGTACTTC,CASTMGVEETQYF
TRBJ2-3,TRBV7-2,few,-,TGTGCCAGCAGCTTAGACAGGTACACAGATACGCAGTATTTT,CASSLDRYTDTQYF
TRBJ2-7,TRBV18,-,-,TGTGCCAGCTCACCACTCGACATACTCGAGCAGTACTTC,CASSPLDILEQYF
TRBJ2-3,TRBV11-2,few,-,TGTGCCAGCAGCTTAGATCTGGGGGCAGATACGCAGTATTTT,CASSLDLGADTQYF
TRBJ1-2,TRBV5-8,few,TRBD1,TGTGCCAGCAGCTCCCCGGGACAGGGGGCGGGAGGCTACACCTTC,CASSSPGQGAGGYTF
TRBJ2-3,TRBV6-6,-,-,TGTGCCAGCAGTTTAACGACAGCGCGCACAGATACGCAGTATTTT,CASSLTTARTDTQYF
TRBJ1-1,TRBV4-1,few,TRBD1,TGCGCCAGCAGCCAAGGCCCGGGACAGAAAGCTTTCTTT,CASSQGPGQKAFF
TRBJ1-1,TRBV14,few,-,TGTGCCAGCAGCCCCTCACAGAACACTGAAGCTTTCTTT,CASSPSQNTEAFF
TRBJ1-5,TRBV29-1,few,TRBD1,TGCAGCGCCTTAATGGGACAGGGGGCTTCAGGCAATCAGCCCCAGCATTTT,CSALMGQGASGNQPQHF
TRBJ1-4,TRBV5-4,few,-,TGTGCCAGCAGAGGGGAACCGGGGGATGAAAAACTGTTTTTT,CASRGEPGDEKLFF
TRBJ1-2,TRBV29-1,-,TRBD1,TGCAGCGTGGGAACAGGGGATCGGGGCTACACCTTC,CSVGTGDRGYTF
TRBJ2-1,TRBV5-6,few,-,TGTGCCAGCAGCTTGCTCGATGAGCAGTTCTTC,CASSLLDEQFF
TRBJ1-2,TRBV13,few,-,TGTGCCAGCATCGACAAACGAGGGACACGCGGACACTATGGCTACACCTTC,CASIDKRGTRGHYGYTF
TRBJ1-4,TRBV7-9,few,-,TGTGCCAGCAGCGCCCGGGGACCTAATGAAAAACTGTTTTTT,CASSARGPNEKLFF
TRBJ2-1,TRBV18,few,TRBD2,TGTGCCAGCTCACCGAACGGCGGGAGCCTATCTGAGCAGTTCTTC,CASSPNGGSLSEQFF
TRBJ1-2,TRBV18,-,-,TGTGCCAGCGCGACAGCGAACTATGGCTACACCTTC,CASATANYGYTF
TRBJ2-1,TRBV29-1,few,-,TGCAGCGCTAGGGAGCAAAGCTCCTACAATGAGCAGTTCTTC,CSAREQSSYNEQFF
TRBJ2-5,TRBV4-3,-,-,TGCGCCAGCAGCCAAGGTGGTACGTCAGGGACCCAGTACTTC,CASSQGGTSGTQYF
TRBJ1-1,TRBV9,few,-,TGTGCCAGCAGCGTAGAAGGCAGGACGAACACTGAAGCTTTCTTT,CASSVEGRTNTEAFF
TRBJ2-3,TRBV2,few,TRBD1,TGTGCCAGCGGCGGTACAGGGGTAACAGATACGCAGTATTTT,CASGGTGVTDTQYF
TRBJ1-5,TRBV30,once,-,TGTGCCTGGAGTGCTCACCGGTACAATCAGCCCCAGCATTTT,CAWSAHRYNQPQHF
TRBJ2-5,TRBV5-6,-,-,TGTGCCAGCAGCTTTGGGGAAGAGACCCAGTACTTC,CASSFGEETQYF
TRBJ2-1,TRBV7-2,-,TRBD2,TGTGCCAGCAGCTTTTTTAGCGGGACACTCTCGGCCTACAATGAGCAGTTCTTC,CASSFFSGTLSAYNEQFF
TRBJ1-1,TRBV11-3,-,-,TGTGCCAGCAGGAAAAGTACGGCCGGTGGGGCTGAAGCTTTCTTT,CASRKSTAGGAEAFF
TRBJ2-1,TRBV18,few,-,TGTGCCAGCTCACCGGTTTGGGGGGCTGGCTACAATGAGCAGTTCTTC,CASSPVWGAGYNEQFF
TRBJ2-5,TRBV6-1,few,TRBD1,TGTGCCAGCAGTAGACAGGGTCGAGAGACCCAGTACTTC,CASSRQGRETQYF
TRBJ2-5,TRBV7-2,few,-,TGTGCCAGCTCACGAGGGGCGCGAGAGACCCAGTACTTC,CASSRGARETQYF
TRBJ1-2,TRBV27,few,-,TGTGCCAGCAGTCCTGGGACGCCTGGCGGCTACACCTTC,CASSPGTPGGYTF
TRBJ1-1,TRBV13,few,-,TGTGCCAGCAGCTCTCGGGCTGAGGGGAGCGAAGCTTTCTTT,CASSSRAEGSEAFF
TRBJ2-3,TRBV5-1,-,-,TGCGCCAGCAGCTTGGCCCAGGCCCCAGATACGCAGTATTTT,CASSLAQAPDTQYF
TRBJ2-7,TRBV7-8,few,TRBD2,TGTGCCAGCAGCTCCGGGGAGGGCGCCTACGAGCAGTACTTC,CASSSGEGAYEQYF
TRBJ1-2,TRBV15,-,-,TGTGCCACCAGCGCTGGAGGCAGGAACTATGGCTACACCTTC,CATSAGGRNYGYTF
TRBJ2-3,TRBV30,-,-,TGTGCCTGGAGCGGGAGCGCCCCAGATACGCAGTATTTT,CAWSGSAPDTQYF
TRBJ1-3,TRBV6-5,-,-,TGTGCCAGCAGTTCCGGACAGCCTGGAAACACCATATATTTT,CASSSGQPGNTIYF
TRBJ2-3,TRBV7-3,-,TRBD2,TGTGCCAGCAGCCCGACGAGCGGGAGTCGGCGCACAGATACGCAGTATTTT,CASSPTSGSRRTDTQYF
TRBJ2-2,TRBV18,-,-,TGTGCCAGCTCACTTGAGGACGGCAAGAACACCGGGGAGCTGTTTTTT,CASSLEDGKNTGELFF
TRBJ1-6,TRBV28,-,-,TGTGCCAGCAGTTTTGGGTCCATAACTAATTCACCCCTCCACTTT,CASSFGSITNSPLHF